This is a list of T cell receptor beta chains from one sample in a study of shared clonotypes between healthy human individuals. Some clones are missing from TCRdb's copy, which holds only in-frame ones; the method was immunoSEQ multiplex PCR. The sample contains 300,000 or so clones, over 65% of which appear only once. Sequenced material: memory CD4+ T cells sorted from blood. Receptors were obtained from a young man in good health. CDR3s include the opening cysteine and the closing phenylalanine or tryptophan. Fields, in order: clone size, J gene, D gene, V gene, CDR3 protein, CDR3 DNA. The D gene is left open where the match is weak. The size field is filled for only some rows; it gives once, few, many or a size class.

size: .; J: TRBJ2-2; D: .; V: TRBV19; CDR3: CASRRGLGTGELFF; DNA: TGTGCCAGTAGGCGGGGGCTGGGTACCGGGGAGCTGTTTTTT
size: many; J: TRBJ1-1; D: TRBD1; V: TRBV2; CDR3: CASSQTGTGGKAFF; DNA: TGTGCCAGCAGTCAAACCGGGACAGGGGGGAAAGCTTTCTTT
size: .; J: TRBJ2-2; D: .; V: TRBV6-6; CDR3: CASSVTGELFF; DNA: TGTGCCAGCAGTGTCACCGGGGAGCTGTTTTTT
size: .; J: TRBJ2-1; D: TRBD1; V: TRBV5-4; CDR3: CASSSDRGRDEQFF; DNA: TGTGCCAGCAGCTCGGACAGGGGAAGGGATGAGCAGTTCTTC
size: .; J: TRBJ2-7; D: .; V: TRBV6-1; CDR3: CASTWDTSYEQYF; DNA: TGTGCCAGCACCTGGGACACATCCTACGAGCAGTACTTC
size: .; J: TRBJ2-3; D: TRBD2; V: TRBV15; CDR3: CATSAGTSEADTQYF; DNA: TGTGCCACCAGCGCTGGGACTAGTGAGGCAGATACGCAGTATTTT
size: .; J: TRBJ2-7; D: TRBD2; V: TRBV4-2; CDR3: CASSQELAGTYEQYF; DNA: TGTGCCAGCAGCCAAGAACTAGCGGGTACCTACGAGCAGTACTTC
size: few; J: TRBJ2-1; D: .; V: TRBV10-1; CDR3: CASKDGNEQFF; DNA: TGCGCCTCCAAGGACGGCAATGAGCAGTTCTTC
size: .; J: TRBJ2-7; D: TRBD2; V: TRBV5-1; CDR3: CASREETSGPYEQYF; DNA: TGCGCCAGCAGGGAAGAGACTAGCGGCCCCTACGAGCAGTACTTC
size: .; J: TRBJ1-1; D: TRBD1; V: TRBV19; CDR3: CASSYRGLNTEAFF; DNA: TGTGCCAGTAGTTACAGGGGGCTCAACACTGAAGCTTTCTTT
size: .; J: TRBJ1-2; D: .; V: TRBV12-5; CDR3: CASGLVPTVLYF; DNA: TGTGCTAGTGGTTTGGTACCGACGGTCCTCTACTTC
size: .; J: TRBJ2-2; D: TRBD1; V: TRBV2; CDR3: CASSGGRGPGELFF; DNA: TGTGCCAGCAGTGGCGGCAGGGGGCCCGGGGAGCTGTTTTTT
size: .; J: TRBJ2-7; D: TRBD1; V: TRBV5-5; CDR3: CASSISIHPRTGLNEQYF; DNA: TGTGCCAGCAGCATCAGTATCCATCCCAGGACAGGGCTGAACGAGCAGTACTTC
size: .; J: TRBJ2-7; D: TRBD2; V: TRBV6-5; CDR3: CASSFGSGVSSYEQYF; DNA: TGTGCCAGCAGTTTTGGCAGCGGGGTTAGCTCCTACGAGCAGTACTTC
size: .; J: TRBJ2-4; D: .; V: TRBV27; CDR3: CASSTTITLAKNIQYF; DNA: TGTGCCAGCAGCACGACTATTACCCTAGCCAAAAACATTCAGTACTTC
size: .; J: TRBJ1-1; D: TRBD1; V: TRBV19; CDR3: CASSKRTGGARSEAFF; DNA: TGTGCCAGTAGTAAGCGGACAGGGGGCGCTAGGTCTGAAGCTTTCTTT
size: few; J: TRBJ1-4; D: .; V: TRBV19; CDR3: CASSMKIDEKLFF; DNA: TGTGCCAGTAGTATGAAAATAGATGAAAAACTGTTTTTT
size: .; J: TRBJ2-2; D: TRBD1; V: TRBV18; CDR3: CASSQNRGQGTGELFF; DNA: TGTGCCAGCTCCCAAAACAGGGGGCAGGGCACCGGGGAGCTGTTTTTT
size: .; J: TRBJ2-1; D: TRBD2; V: TRBV18; CDR3: CASSVRTSGYNEQFF; DNA: TGTGCCAGCTCTGTGCGGACTAGCGGTTACAATGAGCAGTTCTTC
size: few; J: TRBJ1-2; D: .; V: TRBV18; CDR3: CASSPRQGNYGYTF; DNA: TGTGCCAGCTCACCACGGCAGGGAAACTATGGCTACACCTTC
size: .; J: TRBJ2-7; D: TRBD2; V: TRBV13; CDR3: CASSLVLAATYEQYF; DNA: TGTGCCAGCAGCCTGGTGCTAGCGGCTACCTACGAGCAGTACTTC
size: .; J: TRBJ1-5; D: TRBD1; V: TRBV19; CDR3: CASSRDRDYQPQHF; DNA: TGTGCCAGTAGTAGAGACAGGGATTATCAGCCCCAGCATTTT
size: .; J: TRBJ2-1; D: TRBD2; V: TRBV4-3; CDR3: CASSQSWRTSGALSGEQFF; DNA: TGCGCCAGCAGCCAATCATGGCGGACTAGCGGGGCATTAAGTGGAGAGCAGTTCTTC
size: many; J: TRBJ2-7; D: TRBD1; V: TRBV6-1; CDR3: CASMRTGSHEQYF; DNA: TGTGCCAGCATGAGGACAGGGAGTCACGAGCAGTACTTC
size: .; J: TRBJ2-7; D: TRBD1; V: TRBV2; CDR3: CATRKTGAIAYEQYF; DNA: TGTGCCACCCGGAAGACAGGGGCCATTGCCTACGAGCAGTACTTC
size: .; J: TRBJ1-2; D: .; V: TRBV19; CDR3: CASSIRGPNFYGYTF; DNA: TGTGCCAGTAGTATCCGAGGGCCGAACTTTTATGGCTACACCTTC
size: .; J: TRBJ2-5; D: .; V: TRBV5-1; CDR3: CASSLAGPGQETQYF; DNA: TGCGCCAGCAGCTTGGCAGGGCCGGGGCAAGAGACCCAGTACTTC
size: .; J: TRBJ2-7; D: TRBD2; V: TRBV5-6; CDR3: CASSVAGGAYEQYF; DNA: TGTGCCAGCAGCGTGGCGGGGGGCGCCTACGAGCAGTACTTC
size: .; J: TRBJ2-7; D: .; V: TRBV6-5; CDR3: CASSLPVTYEQYF; DNA: TGTGCCAGCAGTTTACCCGTTACCTACGAGCAGTACTTC
size: .; J: TRBJ2-3; D: TRBD2; V: TRBV6-1; CDR3: CASSGRLAGSSSTDTQYF; DNA: TGTGCCAGCAGTGGGAGACTAGCGGGCTCCTCTAGCACAGATACGCAGTATTTT
size: .; J: TRBJ2-3; D: .; V: TRBV9; CDR3: CASSLSGNTDTQYF; DNA: TGTGCCAGCAGCCTTAGCGGAAACACAGATACGCAGTATTTT
size: .; J: TRBJ2-1; D: .; V: TRBV11-3; CDR3: CASSPGMPEFEQFF; DNA: TGTGCCAGCAGCCCCGGGATGCCCGAGTTTGAGCAGTTCTTC
size: .; J: TRBJ2-7; D: .; V: TRBV27; CDR3: CASSLLSGASSYEQYF; DNA: TGTGCCAGCAGTTTACTATCAGGGGCGAGCTCCTACGAGCAGTACTTC
size: .; J: TRBJ2-6; D: .; V: TRBV11-2; CDR3: CASSSRVIPLSGANVLTF; DNA: TGTGCCAGCAGCTCCAGGGTAATCCCCCTCTCTGGGGCCAACGTCCTGACTTTC
size: many; J: TRBJ1-5; D: .; V: TRBV10-1; CDR3: CASRVTRGGNQPQHF; DNA: TGCGCCAGCAGAGTGACAAGGGGAGGCAATCAGCCCCAGCATTTT
size: many; J: TRBJ1-2; D: .; V: TRBV5-6; CDR3: CASRPPGSDYGYTF; DNA: TGTGCCAGCAGACCCCCTGGGTCGGACTATGGCTACACCTTC
size: .; J: TRBJ2-3; D: TRBD2; V: TRBV5-4; CDR3: CASSPGLAGADTQYF; DNA: TGTGCCAGCAGCCCGGGACTAGCGGGAGCAGATACGCAGTATTTT
size: .; J: TRBJ1-5; D: .; V: TRBV5-1; CDR3: CASSLHGQSNQPQHF; DNA: TGCGCCAGCAGCTTGCACGGACAGAGCAATCAGCCCCAGCATTTT
size: .; J: TRBJ1-1; D: .; V: TRBV6-5; CDR3: CASSSNSLNTEAFF; DNA: TGTGCCAGCAGTTCTAACAGCCTGAACACTGAAGCTTTCTTT
size: few; J: TRBJ1-1; D: .; V: TRBV7-8; CDR3: CASSRITGNTEAFF; DNA: TGTGCCAGCAGCCGGATTACAGGGAACACTGAAGCTTTCTTT
size: few; J: TRBJ2-1; D: TRBD2; V: TRBV9; CDR3: CASSVDVLAGVRNEQFF; DNA: TGTGCCAGCAGCGTAGACGTCCTAGCGGGAGTTCGAAATGAGCAGTTCTTC
size: few; J: TRBJ2-7; D: .; V: TRBV27; CDR3: CASSFSPMRGGKNEQYF; DNA: TGTGCCAGCAGTTTTTCCCCTATGAGGGGGGGTAAGAACGAGCAGTACTTC
size: once; J: TRBJ2-2; D: TRBD1; V: TRBV28; CDR3: CASSFPGQGTGELFF; DNA: TGTGCCAGCAGTTTCCCGGGACAGGGTACCGGGGAGCTGTTTTTT
size: .; J: TRBJ2-3; D: .; V: TRBV30; CDR3: CAWGLGSSSTDTQYF; DNA: TGTGCCTGGGGACTGGGTTCCTCTAGCACAGATACGCAGTATTTT
size: .; J: TRBJ2-1; D: .; V: TRBV6-1; CDR3: CASSDLPGSYNEQFF; DNA: TGTGCCAGCAGTGATCTCCCAGGTTCCTACAATGAGCAGTTCTTC
size: .; J: TRBJ2-3; D: .; V: TRBV12-5; CDR3: CASGLVVGGFTDTQYF; DNA: TGTGCTAGTGGTTTGGTAGTAGGCGGGTTCACAGATACGCAGTATTTT
size: .; J: TRBJ2-5; D: TRBD1; V: TRBV5-5; CDR3: CASSFQGEETQYF; DNA: TGTGCCAGCAGCTTCCAGGGGGAAGAGACCCAGTACTTC
size: .; J: TRBJ2-7; D: TRBD2; V: TRBV5-1; CDR3: CASSKELALSYEQYF; DNA: TGCGCCAGCAGCAAGGAACTAGCGTTGAGCTACGAGCAGTACTTC
size: .; J: TRBJ1-2; D: .; V: TRBV29-1; CDR3: CSVVSGAIGYGYTF; DNA: TGCAGCGTTGTGTCCGGGGCGATAGGCTATGGCTACACCTTC
size: .; J: TRBJ2-6; D: .; V: TRBV28; CDR3: CASKTHLGSGANVLTF; DNA: TGTGCCAGCAAAACCCACTTAGGGAGTGGGGCCAACGTCCTGACTTTC
size: .; J: TRBJ1-2; D: .; V: TRBV19; CDR3: CATLRVGYGYTF; DNA: TGTGCCACCCTTCGGGTTGGATATGGCTACACCTTC
size: .; J: TRBJ2-5; D: .; V: TRBV18; CDR3: CASSASNLQETQYF; DNA: TGTGCCAGCTCCGCGAGCAACCTTCAAGAGACCCAGTACTTC